These T cell receptor beta chains were read from a single sample in a study of cytomegalovirus exposure and HLA in healthy donors. Generated by immunoSEQ multiplex PCR, the TCRdb table keeps only in-frame clones and is missing some. Among 100,000 to 150,000 clones listed, roughly 80% were seen once. The sample consisted of PBMCs. The receptors here all came from a male donor in good health and CMV-seronegative. Both conserved end residues are part of each CDR3. D genes are given only for firm matches. A clone size is listed for some rows: how often the clone was seen (once, few, many), or a class if it is expanded.

clone_size: NA
v_call: TRBV27
j_call: TRBJ1-2
d_call: TRBD1
cdr3_aa: CASSRTGGAWRSGYTF
cdr3_nt: TGTGCCAGCAGTCGGACAGGGGGCGCTTGGCGGTCGGGCTACACCTTC

clone_size: NA
v_call: TRBV6-5
j_call: TRBJ1-2
d_call: NA
cdr3_aa: CASSYSEGVNGYTF
cdr3_nt: TGTGCCAGCAGTTACTCGGAAGGGGTGAATGGCTACACCTTC

clone_size: NA
v_call: TRBV9
j_call: TRBJ2-7
d_call: TRBD2
cdr3_aa: CASSVDFRALAGDEQYF
cdr3_nt: TGTGCCAGCAGCGTAGATTTTAGGGCTCTAGCGGGAGACGAGCAGTACTTC

clone_size: NA
v_call: TRBV4-2
j_call: TRBJ2-2
d_call: NA
cdr3_aa: CASSQAGTNTGELFF
cdr3_nt: TGTGCCAGCAGCCAGGCGGGAACGAACACCGGGGAGCTGTTTTTT

clone_size: NA
v_call: TRBV5-1
j_call: TRBJ2-3
d_call: NA
cdr3_aa: CASSLQSGQDTQYF
cdr3_nt: TGCGCCAGCAGCTTGCAGTCTGGCCAAGATACGCAGTATTTT

clone_size: NA
v_call: TRBV30
j_call: TRBJ1-5
d_call: TRBD1
cdr3_aa: CAWTHRGRQPQHF
cdr3_nt: TGTGCCTGGACTCACAGGGGGAGACAGCCCCAGCATTTT

clone_size: NA
v_call: TRBV6-1
j_call: TRBJ1-5
d_call: TRBD1
cdr3_aa: CAALTGVSNQPQHF
cdr3_nt: TGTGCCGCACTTACAGGGGTTAGCAATCAGCCCCAGCATTTT

clone_size: NA
v_call: TRBV4-2
j_call: TRBJ2-1
d_call: NA
cdr3_aa: CASSQGTALSGNEQFF
cdr3_nt: TGTGCCAGCAGCCAAGGTACGGCGTTATCGGGCAATGAGCAGTTCTTC

clone_size: NA
v_call: TRBV5-1
j_call: TRBJ2-7
d_call: TRBD1
cdr3_aa: CASSFDRVYEQYF
cdr3_nt: TGCGCCAGCAGCTTTGACAGGGTCTACGAGCAGTACTTC

clone_size: NA
v_call: TRBV5-1
j_call: TRBJ2-2
d_call: NA
cdr3_aa: CASSLTPATAATGELFF
cdr3_nt: TGCGCCAGCAGCCTGACTCCCGCGACAGCTGCTACCGGGGAGCTGTTTTTT

clone_size: NA
v_call: TRBV14
j_call: TRBJ2-5
d_call: NA
cdr3_aa: CASSQEPGWTQYF
cdr3_nt: TGTGCCAGCAGCCAAGAGCCGGGGTGGACCCAGTACTTC

clone_size: NA
v_call: TRBV10-3
j_call: TRBJ1-1
d_call: TRBD1
cdr3_aa: CAISGAGQGITEAFF
cdr3_nt: TGTGCCATCAGTGGTGCGGGACAGGGAATCACTGAAGCTTTCTTT

clone_size: NA
v_call: TRBV15
j_call: TRBJ1-5
d_call: NA
cdr3_aa: CATSYRDSNQPQHF
cdr3_nt: TGTGCCACCAGCTACAGGGATAGCAATCAGCCCCAGCATTTT

clone_size: NA
v_call: TRBV19
j_call: TRBJ2-7
d_call: NA
cdr3_aa: CASSVGVGRYEQYF
cdr3_nt: TGTGCCAGTAGTGTTGGAGTGGGGCGCTACGAGCAGTACTTC

clone_size: NA
v_call: TRBV7-9
j_call: TRBJ2-1
d_call: NA
cdr3_aa: CASSLVPKQAGDVEQFF
cdr3_nt: TGTGCCAGCAGCTTAGTTCCGAAGCAGGCGGGCGACGTTGAGCAGTTCTTC

clone_size: NA
v_call: TRBV28
j_call: TRBJ1-2
d_call: TRBD1
cdr3_aa: CASSIGRGAGYTF
cdr3_nt: TGTGCCAGCAGTATAGGCAGGGGGGCTGGCTACACCTTC

clone_size: NA
v_call: TRBV15
j_call: TRBJ2-2
d_call: TRBD2
cdr3_aa: CATSPHGGSTGELFF
cdr3_nt: TGTGCCACCAGCCCCCACGGGGGGAGCACCGGGGAGCTGTTTTTT

clone_size: NA
v_call: TRBV27
j_call: TRBJ2-5
d_call: TRBD2
cdr3_aa: CASSLMLAGGRETQYF
cdr3_nt: TGTGCCAGCAGTTTAATGCTAGCGGGAGGGAGAGAGACCCAGTACTTC

clone_size: NA
v_call: TRBV6-6
j_call: TRBJ2-1
d_call: TRBD2
cdr3_aa: CASSRLALVNEQFF
cdr3_nt: TGTGCCAGCAGCCGACTAGCATTAGTCAATGAGCAGTTCTTC

clone_size: NA
v_call: TRBV5-1
j_call: TRBJ2-2
d_call: NA
cdr3_aa: CASRPAGTSNTGELFF
cdr3_nt: TGCGCCAGCAGACCCGCCGGGACATCGAACACCGGGGAGCTGTTTTTT

clone_size: NA
v_call: TRBV7-2
j_call: TRBJ1-2
d_call: NA
cdr3_aa: CASSSEVPSYGYTF
cdr3_nt: TGTGCCAGCAGCTCGGAGGTCCCTAGCTATGGCTACACCTTC

clone_size: NA
v_call: TRBV10-2
j_call: TRBJ2-7
d_call: TRBD1
cdr3_aa: CASGQGREQYF
cdr3_nt: TGCGCCAGCGGACAGGGACGCGAGCAGTACTTC

clone_size: NA
v_call: TRBV5-6
j_call: TRBJ2-1
d_call: TRBD2
cdr3_aa: CASSLAGAGLAGYNEQFF
cdr3_nt: TGTGCCAGCAGCTTGGCCGGAGCAGGACTAGCGGGTTACAATGAGCAGTTCTTC

clone_size: NA
v_call: TRBV27
j_call: TRBJ2-1
d_call: NA
cdr3_aa: CASSALQGKQFF
cdr3_nt: TGTGCCAGCAGTGCCCTCCAGGGGAAGCAGTTCTTC

clone_size: NA
v_call: TRBV4-1
j_call: TRBJ2-3
d_call: NA
cdr3_aa: CASSQDGDLAKWPDTQYF
cdr3_nt: TGCGCCAGCAGCCAAGACGGTGACCTAGCGAAGTGGCCAGATACGCAGTATTTT

clone_size: NA
v_call: TRBV4-2
j_call: TRBJ2-5
d_call: NA
cdr3_aa: CASSLAAGRSETQYF
cdr3_nt: TGTGCCAGCAGCTTGGCCGCGGGGAGGTCGGAGACCCAGTACTTC

clone_size: NA
v_call: TRBV5-1
j_call: TRBJ2-3
d_call: TRBD2
cdr3_aa: CASSLGSGRATDTQYF
cdr3_nt: TGCGCCAGCAGCTTGGGTAGCGGGAGGGCCACAGATACGCAGTATTTT

clone_size: NA
v_call: TRBV10-2
j_call: TRBJ2-1
d_call: TRBD1
cdr3_aa: CASSQVRTGGNEQFF
cdr3_nt: TGCGCCAGCAGTCAAGTCAGGACAGGGGGCAATGAGCAGTTCTTC

clone_size: NA
v_call: TRBV6-5
j_call: TRBJ1-5
d_call: TRBD1
cdr3_aa: CASSPPGQNQPQHF
cdr3_nt: TGTGCCAGCAGTCCACCGGGACAGAATCAGCCCCAGCATTTT

clone_size: NA
v_call: TRBV5-4
j_call: TRBJ1-2
d_call: TRBD1
cdr3_aa: CASSSDRADYGYTF
cdr3_nt: TGTGCCAGCAGCTCGGACAGGGCGGACTATGGCTACACCTTC

clone_size: NA
v_call: TRBV6-5
j_call: TRBJ2-2
d_call: TRBD2
cdr3_aa: CASSYSAGGSGELFF
cdr3_nt: TGTGCCAGCAGTTACTCTGCGGGAGGGTCCGGGGAGCTGTTTTTT

clone_size: few
v_call: TRBV6-1
j_call: TRBJ2-7
d_call: TRBD2
cdr3_aa: CASSGPSGSVYEQYF
cdr3_nt: TGTGCCAGCAGTGGGCCTAGCGGGAGTGTCTACGAGCAGTACTTC

clone_size: NA
v_call: TRBV25-1
j_call: TRBJ1-1
d_call: TRBD1
cdr3_aa: CASSEWGTGTDTEAFF
cdr3_nt: TGTGCCAGCAGTGAATGGGGGACAGGGACGGACACTGAAGCTTTCTTT

clone_size: NA
v_call: TRBV10-3
j_call: TRBJ2-2
d_call: TRBD1
cdr3_aa: CAISALLDRGPRGSTNTGELFF
cdr3_nt: TGTGCCATCAGTGCCCTCCTAGACAGGGGGCCCCGTGGTAGCACAAACACCGGGGAGCTGTTTTTT

clone_size: NA
v_call: TRBV4-2
j_call: TRBJ2-3
d_call: TRBD2
cdr3_aa: CASSQELLAGGPGSTDTQYF
cdr3_nt: TGTGCCAGCAGCCAAGAGCTGCTAGCGGGGGGGCCCGGGAGCACAGATACGCAGTATTTT

clone_size: NA
v_call: TRBV6-1
j_call: TRBJ1-5
d_call: NA
cdr3_aa: CASSGKDSHNQPQHF
cdr3_nt: TGTGCCAGCAGTGGTAAGGACAGCCACAATCAGCCCCAGCATTTT

clone_size: NA
v_call: TRBV6-5
j_call: TRBJ2-4
d_call: NA
cdr3_aa: CASSYTRTENIQYF
cdr3_nt: TGTGCCAGCAGCTATACTCGGACAGAAAACATTCAGTACTTC

clone_size: NA
v_call: TRBV5-5
j_call: TRBJ2-7
d_call: TRBD1
cdr3_aa: CASSLVHRGYEQYF
cdr3_nt: TGTGCCAGCAGCTTGGTTCACAGGGGATACGAGCAGTACTTC

clone_size: NA
v_call: TRBV7-2
j_call: TRBJ2-7
d_call: NA
cdr3_aa: CASSFYRQYEQYF
cdr3_nt: TGTGCCAGCAGCTTTTATCGACAGTACGAGCAGTACTTC

clone_size: NA
v_call: TRBV7-9
j_call: TRBJ1-1
d_call: NA
cdr3_aa: CASTVNTEAFF
cdr3_nt: TGTGCCAGCACCGTGAACACTGAAGCTTTCTTT

clone_size: NA
v_call: TRBV9
j_call: TRBJ1-2
d_call: TRBD1
cdr3_aa: CASSVVDRVGYTF
cdr3_nt: TGTGCCAGCAGCGTAGTGGACAGGGTCGGCTACACCTTC

clone_size: NA
v_call: TRBV5-1
j_call: TRBJ2-1
d_call: NA
cdr3_aa: CASSGDLGESYNEQFF
cdr3_nt: TGCGCCAGCAGCGGAGATCTGGGAGAGTCCTACAATGAGCAGTTCTTC

clone_size: NA
v_call: TRBV11-1
j_call: TRBJ2-2
d_call: NA
cdr3_aa: CASPPPGPLNTGELFF
cdr3_nt: TGTGCCAGCCCACCACCGGGTCCTCTGAACACCGGGGAGCTGTTTTTT

clone_size: NA
v_call: TRBV27
j_call: TRBJ2-3
d_call: NA
cdr3_aa: CASSLGRGDTQYF
cdr3_nt: TGTGCCAGCAGTTTAGGTCGGGGAGATACGCAGTATTTT

clone_size: NA
v_call: TRBV21-1
j_call: TRBJ2-3
d_call: NA
cdr3_aa: CASSRGSSGVGGSTDTQYF
cdr3_nt: TGTGCCAGCAGCAGGGGGAGTAGCGGGGTTGGGGGTAGCACAGATACGCAGTATTTT

clone_size: NA
v_call: TRBV7-2
j_call: TRBJ1-5
d_call: NA
cdr3_aa: CASSSGQLNQPQHF
cdr3_nt: TGTGCCAGCAGCTCCGGACAGCTCAATCAGCCCCAGCATTTT

clone_size: NA
v_call: TRBV5-1
j_call: TRBJ2-5
d_call: NA
cdr3_aa: CASSLDTRGRETQYF
cdr3_nt: TGCGCCAGCAGCTTGGATACGCGTGGGAGGGAGACCCAGTACTTC